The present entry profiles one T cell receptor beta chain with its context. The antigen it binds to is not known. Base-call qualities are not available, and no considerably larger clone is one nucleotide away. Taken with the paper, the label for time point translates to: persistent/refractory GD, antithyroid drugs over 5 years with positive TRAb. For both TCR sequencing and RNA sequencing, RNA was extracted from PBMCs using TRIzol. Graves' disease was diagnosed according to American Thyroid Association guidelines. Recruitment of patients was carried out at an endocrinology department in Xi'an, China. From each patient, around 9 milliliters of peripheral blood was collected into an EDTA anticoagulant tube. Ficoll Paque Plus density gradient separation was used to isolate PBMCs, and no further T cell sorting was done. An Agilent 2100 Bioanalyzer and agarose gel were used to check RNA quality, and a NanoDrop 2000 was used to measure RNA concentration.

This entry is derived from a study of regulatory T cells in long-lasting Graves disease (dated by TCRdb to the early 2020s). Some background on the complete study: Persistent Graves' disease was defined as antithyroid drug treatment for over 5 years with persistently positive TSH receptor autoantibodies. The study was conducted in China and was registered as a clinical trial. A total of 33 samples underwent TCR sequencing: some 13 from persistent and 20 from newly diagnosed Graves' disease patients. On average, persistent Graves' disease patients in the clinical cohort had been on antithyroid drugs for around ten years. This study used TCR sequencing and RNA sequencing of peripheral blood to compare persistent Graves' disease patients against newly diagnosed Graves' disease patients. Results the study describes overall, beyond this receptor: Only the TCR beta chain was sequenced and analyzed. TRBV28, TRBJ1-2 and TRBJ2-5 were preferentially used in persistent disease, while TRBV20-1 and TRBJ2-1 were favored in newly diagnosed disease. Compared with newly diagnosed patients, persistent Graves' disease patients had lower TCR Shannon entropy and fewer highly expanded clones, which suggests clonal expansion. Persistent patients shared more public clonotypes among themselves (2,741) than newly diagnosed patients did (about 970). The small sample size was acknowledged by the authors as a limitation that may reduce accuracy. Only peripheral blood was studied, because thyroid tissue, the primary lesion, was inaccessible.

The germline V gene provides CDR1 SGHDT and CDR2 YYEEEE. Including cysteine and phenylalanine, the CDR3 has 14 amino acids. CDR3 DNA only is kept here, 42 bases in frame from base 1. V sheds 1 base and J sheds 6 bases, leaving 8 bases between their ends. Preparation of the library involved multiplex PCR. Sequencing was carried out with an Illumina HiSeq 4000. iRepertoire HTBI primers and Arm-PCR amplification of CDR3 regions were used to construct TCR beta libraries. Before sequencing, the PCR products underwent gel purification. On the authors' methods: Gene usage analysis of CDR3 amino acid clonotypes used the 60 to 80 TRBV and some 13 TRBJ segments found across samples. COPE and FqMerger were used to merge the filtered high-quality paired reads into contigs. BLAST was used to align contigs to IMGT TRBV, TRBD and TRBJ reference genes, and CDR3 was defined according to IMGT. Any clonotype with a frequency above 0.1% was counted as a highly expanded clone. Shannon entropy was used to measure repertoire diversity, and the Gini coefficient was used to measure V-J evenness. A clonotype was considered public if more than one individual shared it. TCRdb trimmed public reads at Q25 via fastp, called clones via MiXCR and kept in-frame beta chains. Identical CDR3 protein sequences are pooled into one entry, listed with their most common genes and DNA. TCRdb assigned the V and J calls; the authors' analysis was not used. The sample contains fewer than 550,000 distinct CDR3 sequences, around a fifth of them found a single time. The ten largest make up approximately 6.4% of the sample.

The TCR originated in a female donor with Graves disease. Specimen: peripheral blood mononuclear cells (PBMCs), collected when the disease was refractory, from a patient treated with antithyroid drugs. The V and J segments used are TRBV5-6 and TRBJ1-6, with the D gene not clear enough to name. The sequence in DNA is TGTGCCAGCAGCTTGATCTGGGGTAATTCACCCCTCCACTTT. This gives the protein CASSLIWGNSPLHF.